The 2 T cell receptor beta chains below all came from one sample that was sequenced in a study of CD8 T cells in ankylosing spondylitis. TCRdb analysed the 5' RACE reads with MiXCR anew, one entry per CDR3 protein. Of 250,000 to 350,000 distinct CDR3 sequences in the sample, under 25% were seen once. The sequenced sample consisted of blood, either unsorted or a sorted T cell fraction (not recorded which). These receptors all stem from a female donor with ankylosing spondylitis or in good health (not recorded which).

The chain links TRBV12-3 or TRBV12-4 to TRBJ2-5; TRBD2 matches at 8 bases. V lost 5 bases and J lost 5; bases outside the gene matches: 4. This CDR3 spans 13 amino acids. CDR3 DNA sequence: TGTGCCAGCAGTCCCCGGGAGGGGGAGACCCAGTACTTC. It is translated as CASSPREGETQYF.

This clonotype appeared a few times. The chain is built from TRBV5-1 and TRBJ2-7; D may correspond to TRBD1 or TRBD2 (5 bases each). Germline V gene sequence: CDR1 SGHRS, CDR2 YFSETQ. CDR3 length: 15 amino acids. V was trimmed by 4 bases and J by 3 bases, leaving 17 bases between them. The CDR3: CASSLDGTPGYEQYF. The CDR3 nucleotides read TGCGCCAGCAGCCTCGACGGGACGCCTGGCTACGAGCAGTACTTC. The full variable domain, its missing parts supplied by reference TRBV5-1 and TRBJ2-7, is KAGVTQTPRYLIKTRGQQVTLSCSPISGHRSVSWYQQTPGQGLQFLFEYFSETQRNKGNFPGRFSGRQFSNSRSEMNVSTLELGDSALYLCASSLDGTPGYEQYFGPGTRLTVT.